The entry below describes one T cell receptor (beta chain). Original handling: Nucleated cell counts were estimated from reference gene primer amplification. TCRdb's table, derived via immunoSEQ multiplex PCR, lists solely in-frame clones and lacks some. V, J and clone size reflect that table, while D and trimming were determined from the DNA. The data contain about 76,000 clones, roughly 89% of them singletons. This record comes from a study of blood T cell repertoires in COVID-19. About the study: Material from acute and convalescent COVID-19 was sourced from the United States, Italy and Spain. The cDNA or gDNA used as material had been derived from T cells, B-cell-depleted T cells, or PBMCs.

Germline V CDR1 and CDR2: MNHEY, SMNVEV (reference sequence). V trimming: 8 bases; J trimming: 1 base; junction bases outside the gene matches: 9. The CDR3 is 15 residues long. The gene calls are TRBV27 and TRBJ2-3, with 7 bases fitting TRBD2. The specimen was peripheral blood. This receptor was taken from a man aged 30 to 39 with acute or convalescent COVID-19. This chain's CDR3 is CASLEAGLGTDTQYF. CDR3 DNA sequence: TGTGCCAGCTTGGAAGCGGGACTCGGCACAGATACGCAGTATTTT.